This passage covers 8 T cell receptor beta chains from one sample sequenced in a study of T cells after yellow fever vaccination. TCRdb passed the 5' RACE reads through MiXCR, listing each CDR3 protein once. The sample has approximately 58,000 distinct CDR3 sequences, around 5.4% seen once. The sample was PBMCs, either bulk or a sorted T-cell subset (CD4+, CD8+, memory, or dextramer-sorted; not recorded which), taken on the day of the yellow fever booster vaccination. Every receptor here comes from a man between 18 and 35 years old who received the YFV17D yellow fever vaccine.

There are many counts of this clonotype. This CDR3 reads CASSHRPSGAQETQYF. As DNA, the CDR3 is TGTGCCAGCAGCCATCGTCCAAGCGGGGCCCAAGAGACCCAGTACTTC. The rearrangement joins TRBV7-8 to TRBJ2-5, with 7 bases that match TRBD2. Trimming cost V 5 bases and J 1 base; bases outside gene matches: 10. This CDR3 is built from 16 residues. Germline CDR1 SGHVS, CDR2 FQNEAQ.

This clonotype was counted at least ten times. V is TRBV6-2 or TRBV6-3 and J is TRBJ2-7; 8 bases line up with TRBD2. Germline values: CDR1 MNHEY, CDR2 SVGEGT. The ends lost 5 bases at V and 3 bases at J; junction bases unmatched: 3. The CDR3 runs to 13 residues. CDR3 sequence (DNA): TGTGCCAGCAGTCTCGGGACTAGCTACGAGCAGTACTTC. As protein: CASSLGTSYEQYF.

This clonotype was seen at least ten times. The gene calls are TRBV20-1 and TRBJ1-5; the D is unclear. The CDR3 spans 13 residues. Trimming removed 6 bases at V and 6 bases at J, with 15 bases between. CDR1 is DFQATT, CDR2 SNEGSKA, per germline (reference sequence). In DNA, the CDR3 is TGCAGTGCCTCCCACCCCATAGGTCAGCCCCAGCATTTT. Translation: CSASHPIGQPQHF.

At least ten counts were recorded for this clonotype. Here the CDR3 reads CASSTAGSQYGEQFF. In DNA form, the CDR3 reads TGCGCCAGCAGCACCGCAGGTTCCCAATATGGTGAGCAGTTCTTC. The chain employs TRBV5-1 and TRBJ2-1, with D uncertain. Germline V gene lookup returns CDR1 SGHRS and CDR2 YFSETQ. There are 15 residues in the CDR3. V was trimmed by 4 bases and J by 9 bases, leaving 20 bases between them.

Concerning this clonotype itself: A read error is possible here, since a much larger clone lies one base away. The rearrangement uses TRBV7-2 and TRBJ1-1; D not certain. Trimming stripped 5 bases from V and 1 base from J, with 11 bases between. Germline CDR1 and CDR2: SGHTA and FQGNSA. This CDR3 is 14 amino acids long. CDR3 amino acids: CASSPERPNTEAFF. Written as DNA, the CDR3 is TGTGCCAGCAGCCCGGAACGGCCGAACACTGAAGCTTTCTTT.

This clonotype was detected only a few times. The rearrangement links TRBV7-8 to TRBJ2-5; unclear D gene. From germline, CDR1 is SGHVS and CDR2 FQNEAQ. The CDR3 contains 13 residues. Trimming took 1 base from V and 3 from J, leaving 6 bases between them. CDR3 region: CASSLGVKETQYF. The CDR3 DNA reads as TGTGCCAGCAGCTTAGGGGTTAAAGAGACCCAGTACTTC.

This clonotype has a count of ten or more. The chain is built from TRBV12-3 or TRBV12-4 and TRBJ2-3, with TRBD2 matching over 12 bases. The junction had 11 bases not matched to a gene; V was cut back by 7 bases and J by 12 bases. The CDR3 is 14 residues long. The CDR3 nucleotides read TGTGCCAGCAATCGTCCTAGCGGGGGGGGAAAACAGTATTTT. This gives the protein CASNRPSGGGKQYF.

CDR3 in DNA: TGTGCCAGCAGTGGAACTAGCGGGGGTAATGAGCAGTTCTTC. Its protein product is CASSGTSGGNEQFF. The V and J genes are TRBV6-4 and TRBJ2-1; 11 bases agree with TRBD2. The germline V gene has CDR1 MRHNA and CDR2 SNTAGT. This CDR3 comprises 14 residues. V shed 4 bases, J shed 7 bases, and the junction held 3 bases outside the gene matches.